This T cell receptor beta chain came from a study of cytomegalovirus exposure and HLA in healthy donors. General study points: TRBV6-2, TRBV6-3 and other indistinguishable V segments were excluded.

V shed 4 bases and J 3 bases; nucleotides not matched to a gene: 5. CDR1 and CDR2 (germline): SGHDT, YYEEEE. There are 15 residues in the CDR3. Details on this clone: Its antigen is as yet unknown.

In the PCR, 60 Vbeta and 13 Jbeta primers were used. Original data processing: Later, 65 million to 90 million unique TCR beta chains were counted in an analysis, and some 9.9 million of them were shared. TCRdb's copy holds only in-frame clones and misses some; the assay was immunoSEQ multiplex PCR. V and J calls and clone size are copied from that table; D and trimming were computed from the DNA. The data contain more than 100,000 clones, approximately 80% of them singletons. V and J are TRBV5-6 and TRBJ1-3; 9 bases fit TRBD1. The sequencing input was PBMCs. This sequence originates from a human donor in good health. The DNA of the CDR3 is TGTGCCAGCAGCCCCGACAGGGGGAATGGAAACACCATATATTTT. This encodes CASSPDRGNGNTIYF.